These T cell receptor beta chains were read from a single sample in a study of blood T cell repertoires in COVID-19. Some clones are missing from TCRdb's copy, which holds only in-frame ones; the method was immunoSEQ multiplex PCR. The table lists more than 60,000 clones, around 85% of them singletons. What was sequenced was peripheral blood. All receptors come from a human donor in a cohort sampled during active COVID-19. The CDR3 runs from the conserved cysteine through the conserved F or W. Fields, in order: D gene, V gene, clone size, J gene, CDR3 DNA, CDR3 protein. The D gene is left open where the match is weak. Some rows mark clone size as missing; the rest say once, few, many or name a class of expanded clone.

d_gene: NA; v_gene: TRBV2; abundance: NA; j_gene: TRBJ1-4; CDR3nt: TGTGCCAGCAGTCCCACAACTAATGAAAAACTGTTTTTT; CDR3aa: CASSPTTNEKLFF
d_gene: TRBD1; v_gene: TRBV27; abundance: NA; j_gene: TRBJ1-2; CDR3nt: TGTGCCAGCAGACCTACAGGGGTCGATGGCTACACCTTC; CDR3aa: CASRPTGVDGYTF
d_gene: TRBD2; v_gene: TRBV2; abundance: once; j_gene: TRBJ2-1; CDR3nt: TGTGCCAGCAGTTTGGGGCGGGGGGCGTTCAATGAGCAGTTCTTC; CDR3aa: CASSLGRGAFNEQFF
d_gene: NA; v_gene: TRBV13; abundance: NA; j_gene: TRBJ1-3; CDR3nt: TGTGCCAGCAGCTTAGAAAGGGGGAGAGGAAACACCATATATTTT; CDR3aa: CASSLERGRGNTIYF
d_gene: NA; v_gene: TRBV7-9; abundance: NA; j_gene: TRBJ2-3; CDR3nt: TGTGCCAGCAGCTTAATGAGCGGCTCCACAGATACGCAGTATTTT; CDR3aa: CASSLMSGSTDTQYF
d_gene: NA; v_gene: TRBV5-1; abundance: NA; j_gene: TRBJ1-6; CDR3nt: TGCGCCAGCAGGGAGGACCCTAACACGAATTCACCCCTCCACTTT; CDR3aa: CASREDPNTNSPLHF
d_gene: NA; v_gene: TRBV29-1; abundance: NA; j_gene: TRBJ1-5; CDR3nt: TGCAGCGAGGCAGGGCACAATAGCAATCAGCCCCAGCATTTT; CDR3aa: CSEAGHNSNQPQHF
d_gene: NA; v_gene: TRBV6-1; abundance: few; j_gene: TRBJ1-2; CDR3nt: TGTGCCAGCAGTGAGTCAGCCTTAAGAGGATCCGTGGGCTACACCTTC; CDR3aa: CASSESALRGSVGYTF
d_gene: TRBD1; v_gene: TRBV10-1; abundance: NA; j_gene: TRBJ2-2; CDR3nt: TGCGCCAGCAGTGTGTCAGGGGGCACCGGGGAGCTGTTTTTT; CDR3aa: CASSVSGGTGELFF
d_gene: NA; v_gene: TRBV4-2; abundance: few; j_gene: TRBJ1-2; CDR3nt: TGTGCCAGCAGCCAAGTGACGGGTGGCTACACCTTC; CDR3aa: CASSQVTGGYTF
d_gene: NA; v_gene: TRBV21-1; abundance: NA; j_gene: TRBJ1-4; CDR3nt: TGTGCCAGCAGCAGCGACAGGGTTGGTACTAATGAAAAACTGTTTTTT; CDR3aa: CASSSDRVGTNEKLFF
d_gene: TRBD2; v_gene: TRBV11-3; abundance: NA; j_gene: TRBJ2-1; CDR3nt: TGTGCCAGCAGCTTAGTGTGGGCTAGCGGGGGGCCAAGCAATGAGCAGTTCTTC; CDR3aa: CASSLVWASGGPSNEQFF
d_gene: TRBD1; v_gene: TRBV5-6; abundance: NA; j_gene: TRBJ2-7; CDR3nt: TGTGCCAGCAGCTGGGACAGGGGGGTCTACGAGCAGTACTTC; CDR3aa: CASSWDRGVYEQYF
d_gene: TRBD1; v_gene: TRBV6-6; abundance: NA; j_gene: TRBJ1-3; CDR3nt: TGTGCCAGCGGACAGGGATCTGGAAACACCATATATTTT; CDR3aa: CASGQGSGNTIYF
d_gene: TRBD1; v_gene: TRBV18; abundance: NA; j_gene: TRBJ2-7; CDR3nt: TGTGCCAGCTCACCAGGGACAGGGTTGTACGAGCAGTACTTC; CDR3aa: CASSPGTGLYEQYF
d_gene: NA; v_gene: TRBV11-2; abundance: once; j_gene: TRBJ2-3; CDR3nt: TGTGCCAGCAGCTTAGACCAGAGGGATACGCAGTATTTT; CDR3aa: CASSLDQRDTQYF
d_gene: NA; v_gene: TRBV2; abundance: NA; j_gene: TRBJ2-3; CDR3nt: TGTGCCAGCAGTGAAACTGGGCCGCAGTATTTT; CDR3aa: CASSETGPQYF
d_gene: TRBD2; v_gene: TRBV4-3; abundance: NA; j_gene: TRBJ2-5; CDR3nt: TGCGCCAGCAGCCAATTTAGCGGGGGGCCTCTGGGCCAGTACTTC; CDR3aa: CASSQFSGGPLGQYF
d_gene: NA; v_gene: TRBV10-3; abundance: NA; j_gene: TRBJ1-2; CDR3nt: TGTGCCATCATGGCCCCGAGAGCGGGACGAGGCTACACCTTC; CDR3aa: CAIMAPRAGRGYTF
d_gene: TRBD1; v_gene: TRBV18; abundance: NA; j_gene: TRBJ1-2; CDR3nt: TGTGCCAGCTCACCAAGAGAAGGGAATACAGGGGTGCGAAATGGCTACACCTTC; CDR3aa: CASSPREGNTGVRNGYTF
d_gene: NA; v_gene: TRBV11-3; abundance: few; j_gene: TRBJ2-2; CDR3nt: TGTGCCAGCAGCCAAATCACAGGGTTCGCGAACACCGGGGAGCTGTTTTTT; CDR3aa: CASSQITGFANTGELFF
d_gene: TRBD1; v_gene: TRBV7-6; abundance: NA; j_gene: TRBJ2-2; CDR3nt: TGTGCCAGCAGCTTAGGGGACAGCGGCTGGCACGCGAACACCGGGGAGCTGTTTTTT; CDR3aa: CASSLGDSGWHANTGELFF
d_gene: NA; v_gene: TRBV5-4; abundance: NA; j_gene: TRBJ2-2; CDR3nt: TGTGCCAGCAGCACACAACGGGGGTTTTCCGGGGAGCTGTTTTTT; CDR3aa: CASSTQRGFSGELFF
d_gene: TRBD1; v_gene: TRBV20-1; abundance: NA; j_gene: TRBJ1-5; CDR3nt: TGCAGTGCTAGTAGGCAGGGGGTCTATCAGCCCCAGCATTTT; CDR3aa: CSASRQGVYQPQHF